The T cell receptor (beta chain) under discussion was sequenced for a study of blood T cell repertoires in COVID-19. Study-level information: Acute and convalescent COVID-19 samples came from the United States, Italy and Spain.

As originally analysed: Reference gene primer amplification gave estimated nucleated cell counts. The repertoire was sequenced with immunoSEQ multiplex PCR; TCRdb's copy has only in-frame clones and lacks some. The D gene and trimming were derived from the DNA, and the V and J assignments and clone size from that table. The sample holds 75,000 to 85,000 clones, 75% to 90% seen once. This CDR3 is built from 15 residues. Trimming removed 5 bases from V and 3 bases from J; junction bases left unmatched: 10. Germline CDR1 and CDR2: MDHEN and SYDVKM. This TCR was sampled from a man aged 50-60 years with active COVID-19. V usage is TRBV28 and J usage is TRBJ2-7; 7 nucleotides match TRBD1. The sequencing input was peripheral blood. CDR3 region: CASSPIDRDYYEQYF. The CDR3, as DNA: TGTGCCAGCAGTCCCATAGACAGGGATTACTACGAGCAGTACTTC.